A selection of T cell receptor beta chains follows, all from one sample in a study of technical replicates of blood from a handful of donors. The assay was immunoSEQ multiplex PCR, and TCRdb's table has in-frame clones only and misses some. The sample records roughly 85,000 clones, 90% to 95% being singletons. Source material: T cells isolated from PBMCs. The receptors shown here come from a human donor in good health. The CDR3 runs from the conserved cysteine through the conserved F or W. Fields, in order: D gene, J gene, clone size, V gene, CDR3 length, CDR3 DNA, CDR3 protein. D genes are given only for firm matches. A clone size is listed for some rows: how often the clone was seen (once, few, many), or a class if it is expanded.

>-|TRBJ1-2|-|TRBV30|14
TGTGCCTGGAGTCGGTGGAGGAGTTCCTATGGCTACACCTTC
CAWSRWRSSYGYTF
>-|TRBJ2-7|-|TRBV5-3|14
TGTGCCAGAATCCCCCCTGGTCGCGGGGACTCCTTATACTTC
CARIPPGRGDSLYF
>TRBD2|TRBJ2-3|-|TRBV2|15
TGTGCCAGCACATTGGGTGGGAGGGCCGCAGATACGCAGTATTTT
CASTLGGRAADTQYF
>-|TRBJ1-2|-|TRBV30|14
TGTGCCTGGAGCCGTACGCGGGGCCACTATGGCTACACCTTC
CAWSRTRGHYGYTF
>-|TRBJ1-2|-|TRBV25-1|16
TGTGCCAGCAGTGAATTGCGGGGGAGGTATAACTATGGCTACACCTTC
CASSELRGRYNYGYTF
>-|TRBJ2-6|-|TRBV10-1|15
TGCGCCAGCACCGAAGCCCCGTCTGGGGCCAACGTCCTGACTTTC
CASTEAPSGANVLTF
>-|TRBJ2-7|-|TRBV27|16
TGTGCCAGCAGTTTATACGCCAGCGGTAGTGCCTACGAGCAGTACTTC
CASSLYASGSAYEQYF
>-|TRBJ1-4|-|TRBV28|15
TGTGCCAGCAATAACCAGGGTCTAGGTAATGAAAAACTGTTTTTT
CASNNQGLGNEKLFF
>-|TRBJ1-2|-|TRBV6-6|16
TGTGCCAGCAGTTACTCGGCCGGGATGGCTAACTATGGCTACACCTTC
CASSYSAGMANYGYTF
>-|TRBJ2-3|-|TRBV4-1|13
TGCGCCAGCAGCCAAGAAACAGGGGATACGCAGTATTTT
CASSQETGDTQYF
>-|TRBJ1-1|-|TRBV5-6|15
TGTGCCAGCACCGAACCCCCGGGAATGAACACTGAAGCTTTCTTT
CASTEPPGMNTEAFF
>-|TRBJ1-4|once|TRBV5-1|17
TGCGCCAGCAGCTTGGAATCAGGGAAGGAGACAGTTGGCGGCCTGTTTTTT
CASSLESGKETVGGLFF
>-|TRBJ1-2|once|TRBV7-8|14
TGTGCCAGCAGCACGGGGGTTGTGAACTATGGCTACACCTTC
CASSTGVVNYGYTF
>TRBD1|TRBJ2-2|-|TRBV7-6|16
TGTGCCAGCAGCTTAGGGGACAGAGTGTTCACCGGGGAGCTGTTTTTT
CASSLGDRVFTGELFF
>-|TRBJ2-7|-|TRBV2|13
TGTGCCAGCAATGGACAGCTCCTACACGAGCAGTACTTC
CASNGQLLHEQYF
>TRBD2|TRBJ2-7|-|TRBV7-2|15
TGTGCCAGCAGCTCGAGGACTAGCGGGTACTACGAGCAGTACTTC
CASSSRTSGYYEQYF
>TRBD1|TRBJ2-7|-|TRBV9|13
TGTGCCAGCAACCGGGACAGGGACTACGAGCAGTACTTC
CASNRDRDYEQYF
>-|TRBJ1-2|-|TRBV5-6|12
TGTGCCAGCAGCCTACAGGGTCGTGGCTACACCTTC
CASSLQGRGYTF
>-|TRBJ1-6|-|TRBV30|17
TGTGCCTGGAGTGTAGACAGACAGGCAAAAAGAAATTCACCCCTCCACTTT
CAWSVDRQAKRNSPLHF
>TRBD2|TRBJ2-5|-|TRBV5-1|15
TGCGCCAGCAGCCAGGGACTAGCGGTACAAGAGACCCAGTACTTC
CASSQGLAVQETQYF
>TRBD1|TRBJ2-1|-|TRBV13|14
TGTGCCAGCAGCTTAGGGACAGGGGGCGGTGAGCAGTTCTTC
CASSLGTGGGEQFF
>TRBD2|TRBJ2-7|-|TRBV15|17
TGTGCCACCAGCTCTCATAGGACTAGCGGGGTTTACTACGAGCAGTACTTC
CATSSHRTSGVYYEQYF
>-|TRBJ1-2|-|TRBV2|14
TGTGCCAGCAGCACGAGGGGGGGGCGCGATGGCTACACCTTC
CASSTRGGRDGYTF
>-|TRBJ2-7|-|TRBV18|17
TGTGCCAGCTCACCGTTCGATCTGGGGGACACCCCCTACGAGCAGTACTTC
CASSPFDLGDTPYEQYF
>-|TRBJ2-1|-|TRBV29-1|11
TGCAGCGCCGACAAAAACAATGAGCAGTTCTTC
CSADKNNEQFF
>-|TRBJ1-6|-|TRBV5-3|14
TGTGCCAGAAGCCCCAAACGGAGTCCCGCACCCCTCCACTTT
CARSPKRSPAPLHF
>TRBD1|TRBJ2-7|once|TRBV29-1|14
TGCAGCGTTGAATTCGGGACAGGGGGCTACGAGCAGTACTTC
CSVEFGTGGYEQYF
>TRBD1|TRBJ2-5|-|TRBV7-9|15
TGTGCCAGCAGCTTTGACAGGGGGCTTCAAGAGACCCAGTACTTC
CASSFDRGLQETQYF
>-|TRBJ1-4|-|TRBV9|15
TGTGCCAGCAGCGTACAGGGCGCAACTAATGAAAAACTGTTTTTT
CASSVQGATNEKLFF
>TRBD2|TRBJ2-5|-|TRBV4-2|15
TGTGCCAGCAGCCAAGCGACGGGAGGGCCGGAGACCCAGTACTTC
CASSQATGGPETQYF
>-|TRBJ1-1|-|TRBV18|13
TGTGCCAGCTCACCACCGTCTATTGCTGAAGCTTTCTTT
CASSPPSIAEAFF
>-|TRBJ1-4|-|TRBV21-1|20
TGTGCCAGCAGCAAGTCTAGAAAAAACAGGGGGCTTGGAACTAATGAAAAACTGTTTTTT
CASSKSRKNRGLGTNEKLFF
>-|TRBJ2-6|-|TRBV5-1|17
TGCGCCAGCAGCCCTTGGCCCCTTTACTCTGGGGCCAACGTCCTGACTTTC
CASSPWPLYSGANVLTF
>-|TRBJ2-1|once|TRBV5-1|17
TGCGCCAGCAGCTCCCTTTTCAGGTCCGGCTCCTACAATGAGCAGTTCTTC
CASSSLFRSGSYNEQFF
>TRBD1|TRBJ2-5|-|TRBV7-3|15
TGTGCCAGCAGCTTAGGGACAGGACTTCGAGAGACCCAGTACTTC
CASSLGTGLRETQYF
>TRBD1|TRBJ2-7|-|TRBV28|15
TGTGCCAGCAGTGCGCCGGGACAGGGTGTAGACGAGCAGTACTTC
CASSAPGQGVDEQYF
>-|TRBJ1-4|-|TRBV28|14
TGTGCCAGCAGACCTGGGGGGGGAACTGAAAAACTGTTTTTT
CASRPGGGTEKLFF
>-|TRBJ2-1|-|TRBV9|15
TGTGCCAGCAGCGTAGTGGGGGGGCAAGCAGGTGAGCAGTTCTTC
CASSVVGGQAGEQFF
>-|TRBJ2-3|-|TRBV6-6|14
TGTGCCAGCGACCAGGGGGGCCGAACAGATACGCAGTATTTT
CASDQGGRTDTQYF
>-|TRBJ2-5|-|TRBV5-1|17
TGCGCCAGCAGCAGGTGGGGTAGCGGTCAGGAAGGGGAGACCCAGTACTTC
CASSRWGSGQEGETQYF
>TRBD1|TRBJ1-4|-|TRBV10-3|15
TGTGCCATCAGTGAGTCCCACAGGGGAAGTGAAAAACTGTTTTTT
CAISESHRGSEKLFF
>-|TRBJ2-7|-|TRBV2|13
TGTGCCAGCAGGGAGGGACTTGCCTACGAGCAGTACTTC
CASREGLAYEQYF
>-|TRBJ2-7|-|TRBV7-6|14
TGTGCCAGCAGCTTGAAAGACAGAGCCTACGAGCAGTACTTC
CASSLKDRAYEQYF
>-|TRBJ2-7|-|TRBV7-9|13
TGTGCCAGCAGTTACCGGGACACCTACGAGCAGTACTTC
CASSYRDTYEQYF
>-|TRBJ2-7|-|TRBV28|12
TGTGCCAGCAGGCGAGCAGGCTACGAGCAGTACTTC
CASRRAGYEQYF
>-|TRBJ2-5|once|TRBV2|15
TGTGCCAGCAGTGAAAGGGGCCTCGCGGGGCAGACCCAGTACTTC
CASSERGLAGQTQYF
>TRBD1|TRBJ1-1|once|TRBV25-1|14
TGTGCCAGCAGTGTGGGACAGGGGCTCTATGAAGCTTTCTTT
CASSVGQGLYEAFF
>-|TRBJ2-1|-|TRBV7-9|16
TGTGCCAGCAGCTTAGCGCTCCGGTCCGGGGGTGACGAGCAGTTCTTC
CASSLALRSGGDEQFF
>-|TRBJ2-7|-|TRBV2|13
TGTGCCAGCGGCACCGGGGACTCCTACGAGCAGTACTTC
CASGTGDSYEQYF
>TRBD2|TRBJ2-3|-|TRBV25-1|15
TGTGCCAGCATGCTAGCTAGCGGGGGGGCAGATACGCAGTATTTT
CASMLASGGADTQYF
>-|TRBJ2-6|-|TRBV7-9|18
TGTGCCAGCAGCTTAATTTGGCAGCCCAGGACTGGGGCCAACGTCCTGACTTTC
CASSLIWQPRTGANVLTF
>-|TRBJ2-5|once|TRBV4-1|16
TGCGCCAGCAGCCAAGTTCTGAAGGCGGGGCAAGAGACCCAGTACTTC
CASSQVLKAGQETQYF
>-|TRBJ2-2|-|TRBV5-1|15
TGCGCCAGCAGCTTCCGGCAGGGGAACACCGGGGAGCTGTTTTTT
CASSFRQGNTGELFF
>-|TRBJ2-7|once|TRBV19|14
TGTGCCAGTAGTAACCGGGAGCACTCCTACGAGCAGTACTTC
CASSNREHSYEQYF